The rows below give T cell receptor beta chains drawn from one sample of a study of blood T cell repertoires in COVID-19. Data came from immunoSEQ multiplex PCR; TCRdb stores just in-frame clones and leaves some out. The sample consists of approximately 210,000 clones, 89% of them appearing once. Sequencing input: PBMCs or T cells enriched from blood (not recorded which). Receptors were obtained from a woman younger than 35 who had recovered from COVID-19. The CDR3 runs from the conserved cysteine through the conserved F or W. Each record gives: D gene, V gene, J gene, CDR3 protein. The D gene is left open where the match is weak.

d_gene: -; v_gene: TRBV28; j_gene: TRBJ2-7; CDR3aa: CASSLRGYEQYF
d_gene: -; v_gene: TRBV18; j_gene: TRBJ1-1; CDR3aa: CASSPGSYSEAFF
d_gene: -; v_gene: TRBV28; j_gene: TRBJ1-6; CDR3aa: CAGREGRNSPLHF
d_gene: -; v_gene: TRBV11-2; j_gene: TRBJ1-1; CDR3aa: CASSLVQGHTEAFF
d_gene: -; v_gene: TRBV7-6; j_gene: TRBJ2-7; CDR3aa: CASSPKDSTYEQYF
d_gene: -; v_gene: TRBV12-3/TRBV12-4; j_gene: TRBJ1-2; CDR3aa: CASSLQATYGYTF
d_gene: TRBD1; v_gene: TRBV29-1; j_gene: TRBJ2-7; CDR3aa: CSVEDRAYEQYF
d_gene: -; v_gene: TRBV20-1; j_gene: TRBJ2-5; CDR3aa: CSASLAGPWGQETQYF
d_gene: TRBD1; v_gene: TRBV2; j_gene: TRBJ1-2; CDR3aa: CASSGQGALYGYTF
d_gene: -; v_gene: TRBV5-4; j_gene: TRBJ1-2; CDR3aa: CASSLDGNYGYTF
d_gene: -; v_gene: TRBV18; j_gene: TRBJ2-3; CDR3aa: CASSPEKGDRYTLSNTQYF
d_gene: TRBD1; v_gene: TRBV5-6; j_gene: TRBJ1-1; CDR3aa: CASSQTGGTEAFF
d_gene: TRBD2; v_gene: TRBV18; j_gene: TRBJ2-7; CDR3aa: CASSKTSGYYEQYF
d_gene: -; v_gene: TRBV28; j_gene: TRBJ1-4; CDR3aa: CASRQSGSNEKLFF
d_gene: TRBD1; v_gene: TRBV12-5; j_gene: TRBJ1-4; CDR3aa: CASGLGTGGEKLFF
d_gene: -; v_gene: TRBV6-5; j_gene: TRBJ2-5; CDR3aa: CASSPTGPGTQYF
d_gene: TRBD2; v_gene: TRBV6-5; j_gene: TRBJ2-3; CDR3aa: CASRIGGSTDTQYF
d_gene: TRBD1; v_gene: TRBV5-1; j_gene: TRBJ2-7; CDR3aa: CASSKQGQDSVNEQYF
d_gene: -; v_gene: TRBV5-1; j_gene: TRBJ1-2; CDR3aa: CASSLERAATYGYTF
d_gene: -; v_gene: TRBV5-1; j_gene: TRBJ1-6; CDR3aa: CASRPGPGYNSPLHF
d_gene: -; v_gene: TRBV7-2; j_gene: TRBJ2-5; CDR3aa: CASSLAARVMETQYF
d_gene: TRBD1; v_gene: TRBV28; j_gene: TRBJ1-5; CDR3aa: CASSRTGLRVSNQPQHF
d_gene: -; v_gene: TRBV5-1; j_gene: TRBJ2-7; CDR3aa: CASSAGVSSPYEQYF
d_gene: TRBD1; v_gene: TRBV19; j_gene: TRBJ1-3; CDR3aa: CASSRQGSGNTIYF
d_gene: TRBD2; v_gene: TRBV30; j_gene: TRBJ2-3; CDR3aa: CAWSSGDRYWGDTQYF
d_gene: TRBD1; v_gene: TRBV28; j_gene: TRBJ1-2; CDR3aa: CASSSSLQGTYGYTF
d_gene: -; v_gene: TRBV30; j_gene: TRBJ1-6; CDR3aa: CAWSTGLGVSALHF
d_gene: -; v_gene: TRBV5-1; j_gene: TRBJ2-7; CDR3aa: CASSSGAGPLSYEQYF
d_gene: -; v_gene: TRBV21-1; j_gene: TRBJ1-2; CDR3aa: CASSSTGYRLPFYGYTF
d_gene: TRBD1; v_gene: TRBV5-1; j_gene: TRBJ1-3; CDR3aa: CASSLGTGGVGNTIYF
d_gene: TRBD1; v_gene: TRBV19; j_gene: TRBJ1-1; CDR3aa: CASSYRGPVTEAFF
d_gene: -; v_gene: TRBV5-5; j_gene: TRBJ1-3; CDR3aa: CASSLGEGTTGNTIYF
d_gene: -; v_gene: TRBV28; j_gene: TRBJ2-3; CDR3aa: CACFGDKSTDTQYF
d_gene: TRBD2; v_gene: TRBV6-1; j_gene: TRBJ2-5; CDR3aa: CASSELAGGLETQYF
d_gene: -; v_gene: TRBV11-2; j_gene: TRBJ1-4; CDR3aa: CASSMTALNEKLFF
d_gene: -; v_gene: TRBV5-6; j_gene: TRBJ2-3; CDR3aa: CASSLAVSTDTQYF
d_gene: TRBD2; v_gene: TRBV12-3/TRBV12-4; j_gene: TRBJ2-5; CDR3aa: CASGGGETQYF
d_gene: TRBD2; v_gene: TRBV7-2; j_gene: TRBJ2-5; CDR3aa: CASSPGLAGVGETQYF
d_gene: TRBD1; v_gene: TRBV18; j_gene: TRBJ2-1; CDR3aa: CASSPPGQGSREQFF
d_gene: TRBD2; v_gene: TRBV3-1/TRBV3-2; j_gene: TRBJ2-1; CDR3aa: CASSPSLAGGIVEQFF
d_gene: TRBD1; v_gene: TRBV19; j_gene: TRBJ1-6; CDR3aa: CASSRQGLGPLHF
d_gene: TRBD1; v_gene: TRBV12-3/TRBV12-4; j_gene: TRBJ1-1; CDR3aa: CASRNRGDTEAFF
d_gene: TRBD1; v_gene: TRBV30; j_gene: TRBJ1-3; CDR3aa: CAWRKQGPGNTIYF
d_gene: -; v_gene: TRBV19; j_gene: TRBJ1-1; CDR3aa: CASSMRGWAEAFF
d_gene: -; v_gene: TRBV5-4; j_gene: TRBJ2-3; CDR3aa: CASSFKQGQSWTQYF